This T cell receptor beta chain emerged from a study of cytomegalovirus exposure and HLA in healthy donors. The study ran its PCR with 60 Vbeta and 13 Jbeta primers. Assay used: immunoSEQ multiplex PCR; TCRdb lists only in-frame clones, some missing. The table includes some 250,000 clones, roughly 87% detected once. Trimming took 1 base from V and 6 from J, leaving 16 bases between them. Germline V CDR1 and CDR2: MGHDK, SYGVNS. This CDR3 is built from 15 residues. This clonotype originated in a woman in her thirties or forties in good health and CMV-seropositive. V usage is TRBV25-1 and J usage is TRBJ2-7; TRBD1 might be the D (5 bases). The sample was PBMCs. The CDR3 protein is CASSESDRFRSEQYF. The CDR3 DNA reads as TGTGCCAGCAGTGAATCCGACAGATTCAGGTCCGAGCAGTACTTC.